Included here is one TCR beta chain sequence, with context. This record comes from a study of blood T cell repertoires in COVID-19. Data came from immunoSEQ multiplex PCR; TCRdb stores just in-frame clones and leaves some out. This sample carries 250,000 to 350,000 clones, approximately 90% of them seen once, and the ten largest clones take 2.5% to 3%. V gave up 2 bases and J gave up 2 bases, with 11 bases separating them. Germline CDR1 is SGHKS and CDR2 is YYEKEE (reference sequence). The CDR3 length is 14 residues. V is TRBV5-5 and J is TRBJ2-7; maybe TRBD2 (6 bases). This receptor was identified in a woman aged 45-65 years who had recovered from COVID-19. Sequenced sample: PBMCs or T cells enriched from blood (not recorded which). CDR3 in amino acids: CASSLGGIAYEQYF. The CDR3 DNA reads TGTGCCAGCAGCTTAGGAGGGATCGCCTACGAGCAGTACTTC.